A selection of T cell receptor beta chains follows, all from one sample in a study of T-cell reconstitution after alpha-beta-depleted transplantation in children. Using its own MiXCR run on the PCR reads, TCRdb lists one record per CDR3 protein. The sample has around 450,000 distinct CDR3 sequences, roughly 10% seen once. The sample here was PBMCs, taken before TCRalphabeta/CD19-depleted stem cell transplant. Receptors were obtained from a child aged 2-15 years with inherited bone marrow failure, due to receive a stem cell transplant. The CDR3 runs from the conserved cysteine through the conserved F or W.

CDR3 | J | V | length
CASSVRPEVNEQFF | TRBJ2-1 | TRBV9 | 14
CASSKGLAGDHEQFF | TRBJ2-1 | TRBV19 | 15
CASSQEPGPRGSSGANVLTF | TRBJ2-6 | TRBV4-3 | 20
CASSDRGVRHEQYF | TRBJ2-7 | TRBV11-2 | 14
CASSSRLASRRPDTQYF | TRBJ2-3 | TRBV7-9 | 17
CASSLQQGVTGELFF | TRBJ2-2 | TRBV12-3/TRBV12-4 | 15
CASSQDFPGDHTDTQYF | TRBJ2-3 | TRBV4-3 | 17
CASSLGHANYGYTF | TRBJ1-2 | TRBV5-1 | 14
CASRAYPGQGDGEQFF | TRBJ2-1 | TRBV2 | 16
CSALGNSYEQYF | TRBJ2-7 | TRBV20-1 | 12
CASSLVTGGNEQFF | TRBJ2-1 | TRBV7-2 | 14
CSVGPLPPSTDTQYF | TRBJ2-3 | TRBV29-1 | 15
CASSFSGRNEQFF | TRBJ2-1 | TRBV27 | 13
CSARVQGGNYGYTF | TRBJ1-2 | TRBV20-1 | 14
CASSLGGLAGGPNYNEQFF | TRBJ2-1 | TRBV11-1 | 19
CASSQGTGGDQPQHF | TRBJ1-5 | TRBV4-3 | 15
CASSPVVTGELFF | TRBJ2-2 | TRBV12-3/TRBV12-4 | 13
CAISAGVGSLAGGEQYF | TRBJ2-7 | TRBV4-2 | 17
CASSQPGQGRSGANVLTF | TRBJ2-6 | TRBV4-1 | 18
CASSAILGFNNSPLHF | TRBJ1-6 | TRBV7-8 | 16
CSASQETQYF | TRBJ2-5 | TRBV20-1 | 10
CASSDGRTSGANVLTF | TRBJ2-6 | TRBV9 | 16
CASSQAFGLPRETQYF | TRBJ2-5 | TRBV4-1 | 16
CASSLTYRPYEQYF | TRBJ2-7 | TRBV11-2 | 14
CASSLVGGRPSVYEQYF | TRBJ2-7 | TRBV5-1 | 17
CASSEMGIGEDSYEQYF | TRBJ2-7 | TRBV2 | 17
CASSFGGGLSYEQYF | TRBJ2-7 | TRBV5-1 | 15
CASSDEPGPTYEQYF | TRBJ2-7 | TRBV5-1 | 15
CSAPSTGTGVSPLHF | TRBJ1-6 | TRBV20-1 | 15
CSAATGGDNQPQHF | TRBJ1-5 | TRBV29-1 | 14
CASSSGTGIHEQYF | TRBJ2-7 | TRBV13 | 14
CSVVWQGASYEQYF | TRBJ2-7 | TRBV29-1 | 14
CASSQARTSHEQYF | TRBJ2-7 | TRBV4-3 | 14